This TCR beta chain was captured by sequencing in a study of T cell changes during pregnancy in multiple sclerosis. Generated by immunoSEQ multiplex PCR, the TCRdb table keeps only in-frame clones and is missing some. The sample comprises approximately 46,000 clones, 92% of which are singletons, and roughly 0.4% rests with the top ten. Germline CDR1 reads SGHTA; CDR2 reads FQGNSA. CDR3 length: 18 amino acids. Germline trimming cut 4 bases from V and 3 bases from J; bases unmatched to any gene: 7. Sequencing used CD4+ T cells from peripheral blood mononuclear cells, obtained after pregnancy. The clonotype comes from a female donor with multiple sclerosis, enrolled in a pregnancy study. The V gene is TRBV7-2, the J gene TRBJ2-1; 15 bases fit TRBD2. CDR3 coding DNA: TGTGCCAGCAGCTCTCCGGGACTAGCGGGAGGATACTACAATGAGCAGTTCTTC. Its protein is CASSSPGLAGGYYNEQFF.